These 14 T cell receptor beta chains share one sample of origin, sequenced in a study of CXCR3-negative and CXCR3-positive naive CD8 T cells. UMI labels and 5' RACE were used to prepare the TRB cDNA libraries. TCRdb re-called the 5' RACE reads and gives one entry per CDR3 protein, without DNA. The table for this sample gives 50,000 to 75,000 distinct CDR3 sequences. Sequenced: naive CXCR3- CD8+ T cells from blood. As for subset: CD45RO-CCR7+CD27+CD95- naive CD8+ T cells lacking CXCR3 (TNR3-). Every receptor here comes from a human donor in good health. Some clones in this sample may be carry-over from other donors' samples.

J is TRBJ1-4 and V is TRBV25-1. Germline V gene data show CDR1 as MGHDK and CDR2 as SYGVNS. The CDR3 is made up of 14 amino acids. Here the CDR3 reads CASSVDLTGEKLFF. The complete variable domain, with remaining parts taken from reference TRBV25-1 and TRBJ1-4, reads EADIYQTPRYLVIGTGKKITLECSQTMGHDKMYWYQQDPGMELHLIHYSYGVNSTEKGDLSSESTVSRIRTEHFPLTLESARPSHTSQYLCASSVDLTGEKLFFGSGTQLSVL.

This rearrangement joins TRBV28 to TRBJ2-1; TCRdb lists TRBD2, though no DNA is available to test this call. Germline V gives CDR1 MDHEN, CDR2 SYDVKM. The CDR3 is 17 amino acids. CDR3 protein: CASSSWTSGIYYNEQFF.

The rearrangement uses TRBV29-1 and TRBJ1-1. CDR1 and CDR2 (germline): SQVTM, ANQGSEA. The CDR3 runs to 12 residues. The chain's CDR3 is CSVEGRAPEAFF. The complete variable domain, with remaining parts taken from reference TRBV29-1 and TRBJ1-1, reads SAVISQKPSRDICQRGTSLTIQCQVDSQVTMMFWYRQQPGQSLTLIATANQGSEATYESGFVIDKFPISRPNLTFSTLTVSNMSPEDSSIYLCSVEGRAPEAFFGQGTRLTVV.

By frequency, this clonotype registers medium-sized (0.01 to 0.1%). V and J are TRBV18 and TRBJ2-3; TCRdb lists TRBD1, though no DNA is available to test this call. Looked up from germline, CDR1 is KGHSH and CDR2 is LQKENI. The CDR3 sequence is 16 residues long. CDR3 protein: CASSPATGTTTDTQYF.

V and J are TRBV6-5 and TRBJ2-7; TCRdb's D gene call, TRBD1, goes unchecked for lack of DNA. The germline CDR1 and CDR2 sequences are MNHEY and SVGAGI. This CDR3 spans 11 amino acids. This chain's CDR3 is CASRGDYEQYF.

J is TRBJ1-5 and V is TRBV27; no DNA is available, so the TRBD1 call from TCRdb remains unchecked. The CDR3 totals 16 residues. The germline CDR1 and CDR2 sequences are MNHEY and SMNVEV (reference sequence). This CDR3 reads CASSLIGGYGNQPQHF.

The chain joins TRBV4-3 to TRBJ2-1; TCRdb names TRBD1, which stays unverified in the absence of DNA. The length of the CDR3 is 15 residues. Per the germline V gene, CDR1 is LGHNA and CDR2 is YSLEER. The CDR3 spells CASRPGTGGLDEQFF.

CDR3 protein: CASSSVAGANEQFF. The chain links TRBV7-2 to TRBJ2-1; TCRdb names TRBD2, which stays unverified in the absence of DNA. Germline lookup yields CDR1 SGHTA and CDR2 FQGNSA. This CDR3 has 14 residues.

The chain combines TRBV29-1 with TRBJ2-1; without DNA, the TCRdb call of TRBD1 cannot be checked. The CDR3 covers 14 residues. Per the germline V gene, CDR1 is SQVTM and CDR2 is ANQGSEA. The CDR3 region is CSVEKAGTYNEQFF.

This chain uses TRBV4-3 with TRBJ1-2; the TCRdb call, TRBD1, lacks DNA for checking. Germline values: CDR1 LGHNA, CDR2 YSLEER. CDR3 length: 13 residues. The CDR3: CASSQAGGQPNTF.

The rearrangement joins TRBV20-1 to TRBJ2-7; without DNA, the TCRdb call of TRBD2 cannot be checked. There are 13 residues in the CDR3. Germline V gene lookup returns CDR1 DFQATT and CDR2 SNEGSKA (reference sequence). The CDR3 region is CSAIYGGSYEQYF.

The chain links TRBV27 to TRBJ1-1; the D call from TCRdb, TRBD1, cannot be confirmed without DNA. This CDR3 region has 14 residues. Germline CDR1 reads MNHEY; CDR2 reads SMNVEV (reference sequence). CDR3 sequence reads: CASTRGRGDTEAFF.

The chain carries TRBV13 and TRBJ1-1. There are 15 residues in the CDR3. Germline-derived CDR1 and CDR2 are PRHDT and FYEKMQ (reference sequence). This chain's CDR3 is CASSLVTTSHTEAFF.

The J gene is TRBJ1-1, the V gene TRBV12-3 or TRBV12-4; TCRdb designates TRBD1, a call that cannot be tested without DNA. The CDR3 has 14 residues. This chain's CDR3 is CASSSPGRNTEAFF.